Listed here are 27 T cell receptor beta chains from one sample, sequenced in a study of metastatic and nonmetastatic thyroid tumors. Via MiXCR, TCRdb re-called the PCR reads. The sample carries under 55,000 clones, over 15% recorded once. Every patient underwent thyroid surgery untreated. Sample: blood. All receptors come from a female donor with papillary thyroid cancer or a benign thyroid nodule (not recorded which). Some clones in this sample may be carry-over from other donors' samples.

This clone is medium-sized by share. The genes are TRBV6-1 and TRBJ1-5; D is perhaps TRBD1 (5 bases). Germline CDR1 reads MNHNS; CDR2 reads SASEGT. Between the trimmed V and J ends, which lost 0 bases and 5 bases, there was a span of 11 bases. The CDR3 spans 15 residues. CDR3 nucleotides: TGTGCCAGCAGTGAAGCGGTGCAGGGTCATCAGCCCCAGCATTTT. Protein: CASSEAVQGHQPQHF.

CDR3 sequence: CASEDRTYEQYF. The DNA of the CDR3 is TGTGCCAGCGAGGACAGGACCTACGAGCAGTACTTC. The chain links TRBV19 to TRBJ2-7; 7 nucleotides agree with TRBD1. Germline V gene data show CDR1 as LNHDA and CDR2 as SQIVND (reference sequence). This CDR3 contains 12 residues. V was pared by 9 bases and J by 2 bases, with 4 bases of the junction left unmatched. Full variable domain (remainder filled in from reference TRBV19 and TRBJ2-7): DGGITQSPKYLFRKEGQNVTLSCEQNLNHDAMYWYRQDPGQGLRLIYYSQIVNDFQKGDIAEGYSVSREKKESFPLTVTSAQKNPTAFYLCASEDRTYEQYFGPGTRLTVT.

Ten or more counts support this clone. The chain joins TRBV11-2 to TRBJ2-3, with D perhaps matching TRBD1 (5 bases). Germline CDR1 is SGHAT and CDR2 is FQNNGV. Trimming stripped 1 base from V and 2 bases from J, with 10 bases between. The CDR3 is 15 residues long. The CDR3 region has the DNA TGTGCCAGCAGCTTAGGGCAGGGCCCCACAGATACGCAGTATTTT. Translation: CASSLGQGPTDTQYF.

The V call is TRBV19, the J call TRBJ2-1; the match to TRBD2 covers 9 bases. V shed 3 bases, J shed 15 bases, and the junction held 12 bases outside the gene matches. The CDR3 sequence is 14 residues long. Germline V gene data show CDR1 as LNHDA and CDR2 as SQIVND (reference sequence). CDR3 DNA sequence: TGTGCCAGTAGTATGTTAGCGGGAGCTTCTCCGCCGTTCTTC. It encodes CASSMLAGASPPFF. The full variable domain, in which reference TRBV19 and TRBJ2-1 provide the parts outside the CDR3, is DGGITQSPKYLFRKEGQNVTLSCEQNLNHDAMYWYRQDPGQGLRLIYYSQIVNDFQKGDIAEGYSVSREKKESFPLTVTSAQKNPTAFYLCASSMLAGASPPFFGPGTRLTVL.

This clone was observed many times. The chain recombines TRBV4-2 with TRBJ2-7, with D tentatively TRBD2 (7 bases). The CDR3 loop spans 15 amino acids. In germline, CDR1 is LGHNA, CDR2 YNFKEQ. V lost 0 bases and J 4 bases, leaving 13 bases between the germline ends. CDR3 region: CASSQDGGGQYEQYF. CDR3 sequence (DNA): TGTGCCAGCAGCCAAGATGGGGGGGGCCAGTACGAGCAGTACTTC.

This clone appeared many times. At one boundary the junction diverges from the germline segment, which might be a read error. The same CDR3 is also encoded by other DNA sequences in this sample. The chain uses TRBV30 and TRBJ2-5, with no clear D. Germline V gene data show CDR1 as GTSNPN and CDR2 as SVGIG (reference sequence). This CDR3 has 8 amino acids. The CDR3 protein is CAWSVHGF. The CDR3 DNA reads TGTGCCTGGAGTGTACACGGCTTC.

This clone was counted a few times. The junction departs from germline at one end; a sequencing error may be responsible. The chain has TRBV6-1 and TRBJ1-5; the match to TRBD1 covers 8 bases. The germline V gene has CDR1 MNHNS and CDR2 SASEGT. The CDR3 runs 15 residues. This chain's CDR3 is CASSPRDRQNQPKHF. In DNA, the CDR3 is TGTGCCAGCAGTCCCCGGGACAGGCAGAATCAGCCCAAGCATTTT.

This clone was recorded at least ten times. The rearrangement uses TRBV29-1 and TRBJ2-7, with 12 bases aligning to TRBD2. The trim removed 7 bases at V and 2 bases at J, leaving 6 bases unmatched. The germline V gene encodes CDR1 SQVTM and CDR2 ANQGSEA. This CDR3 comprises 14 residues. The CDR3 protein is CSALAGGPPYEQYF. CDR3 in DNA: TGCAGCGCCCTAGCGGGAGGGCCACCCTACGAGCAGTACTTC.

There are many counts of this clone. The V and J genes are TRBV6-1 and TRBJ1-5; 10 nucleotides line up with TRBD1. Per germline, CDR1 MNHNS and CDR2 SASEGT. CDR3 length: 16 residues. The V gene end was trimmed by 6 bases and the J gene end by 6 bases; junction bases not matched to a gene: 11. The CDR3 DNA reads as TGTGCCAGCAGGGGGATTGACAGGGGGCTTATTCAGCCCCAGCATTTT. Amino acids: CASRGIDRGLIQPQHF.

Worth noting for this clone: Here the CDR3 omits its conserved ending phenylalanine or tryptophan, so a read error is the likely source. CDR3 nucleotides: TGCGCCAGCAGCCAGACACCGGGACAGGGGTTAGGAGGGTATTCCGGGGAGCTGTTTCTT. Its translation is CASSQTPGQGLGGYSGELFL. The chain recombines TRBV4-1 with TRBJ2-2; TRBD1 aligns across 10 bases. V lost 3 bases to trimming and J lost 6 bases; unmatched junction nucleotides: 19. Germline assignment: CDR1 MGHRA and CDR2 YSYEKL. CDR3 length: 20 amino acids.

This clone was observed a handful of times. A much larger clone lies a single base off, so this may be a read error. The rearrangement joins TRBV20-1 to TRBJ2-5; the D is unclear. Germline CDR1 DFQATT, CDR2 SNEGSKA (reference sequence). This CDR3 region has 12 residues. V was pared by 4 bases and J by 2 bases, with 8 bases between. The CDR3 reads CSAIPGQETQYF. In nucleotides, the CDR3 is TGCAGTGCTATCCCGGGTCAAGAGACCCAGTACTTC.

This clone appeared a few times. Compared with germline, one end of the junction differs, possibly owing to a read error. The chain is built from TRBV2 and TRBJ2-7; 7 nucleotides align to TRBD1. This CDR3 spans 15 amino acids. Germline V gives CDR1 SNHLY, CDR2 FYNNEI. CDR3 in DNA: TGTGCCAGCAGTTCTTTACAGGGGAGTTCTAACGAGCAGTGCTTC. Residues: CASSSLQGSSNEQCF.

This clone was counted many times. The chain couples TRBV10-2 to TRBJ2-1, with TRBD2 matching over 7 bases. Per germline, CDR1 WSHSY and CDR2 SAAADI. V shed 6 bases and J 8 bases; nucleotides not matched to a gene: 10. The CDR3 runs to 14 residues. CDR3 residues: CASRRGTELHEQFF. The CDR3 DNA follows: TGCGCCAGCAGGCGGGGGACCGAACTCCATGAGCAGTTCTTC.

The table lists this clone with many counts. The chain joins TRBV14 to TRBJ1-4; D perhaps matches TRBD1 (5 bases). Germline CDR1 is SGHDN and CDR2 is FVKESK. This CDR3 has 16 residues. V shed 6 bases and J shed 1 base, with 15 bases lying between them. The DNA for the CDR3 is TGTGCCAGCAGACTAACACCGGGACTAACTAATGAAAAACTGTTTTTT. It is translated as CASRLTPGLTNEKLFF.

This clone has at least ten counts. The chain links TRBV9 to TRBJ2-2, with TRBD2 as a possible D gene (6 bases). Germline loops: CDR1 SGDLS, CDR2 YYNGEE. The V and J ends lost 3 bases and 6 bases respectively, with 21 bases between them. The CDR3 runs to 17 residues. The CDR3 DNA reads TGTGCCAGCAGCGGTCATGGTGGGCGGGAACGCCCCGGGGAGCTGTTTTTT. Amino acid sequence: CASSGHGGRERPGELFF.

This clone has a count of ten or more. V gene TRBV2 combines with J gene TRBJ2-5; D gene ambiguous. In germline, CDR1 is SNHLY, CDR2 FYNNEI. Trimming removed 8 bases at V and 0 bases at J, with 7 bases between. The CDR3 sequence is 12 residues long. Here the CDR3 reads CASGTDQETQYF. CDR3 in DNA: TGTGCCAGCGGAACGGACCAAGAGACCCAGTACTTC.

This clone has at least ten counts. This same CDR3 is encoded by further DNA sequences in the sample. The chain uses TRBV28 and TRBJ2-1; D assignment may be TRBD1 or TRBD2 (5 bases each). V lost 3 bases, J lost 0 bases, and 15 bases lay in between. Germline values: CDR1 MDHEN, CDR2 SYDVKM. The CDR3 length is 17 residues. CDR3 protein: CASSFPGRLSSYNEQFF. Written as DNA, the CDR3 is TGTGCCAGCAGTTTTCCGGGACGACTTAGCTCCTACAATGAGCAGTTCTTC.

On this clone itself: At one boundary the junction diverges from the germline segment, which might be a read error. The chain has TRBV13 and TRBJ2-2; D perhaps matches TRBD1 (7 bases). In germline, CDR1 is PRHDT, CDR2 FYEKMQ (reference sequence). The CDR3 totals 21 residues. The CDR3 loop reads CASSKVGGSGFGTVNTVELFF. CDR3 nucleotide sequence: TGTGCCAGCAGCAAAGTCGGGGGATCCGGGTTCGGGACAGTGAACACCGTGGAGCTGTTTTTT.

Within the sample, this clone is medium-sized (0.01 to 0.1%). This CDR3 is CASKGRDGYEQYF. The CDR3 DNA is TGTGCCAGCAAGGGCAGGGATGGCTACGAGCAGTACTTC. V and J are TRBV12-3 or TRBV12-4 and TRBJ2-7; D might be TRBD1 (5 bases). The V and J ends lost 7 bases and 3 bases respectively, with 13 bases between them. The CDR3 has 13 amino acids.

Comment on this clone: This could be a read error, since a much larger clone is one nucleotide away. This chain links TRBV10-3 with TRBJ1-1; TRBD1 might be the D (5 bases). Germline CDR1 reads ENHRY; CDR2 reads SYGVKD. Trimming shortened V by 4 bases and J by 0 bases, and 18 bases separated the two germline ends. The CDR3 consists of 17 residues. CDR3 sequence reads: CAISARAGSGLNTEAFF. CDR3 sequence (DNA): TGTGCCATCAGTGCGAGAGCAGGGAGCGGCCTGAACACTGAAGCTTTCTTT.

This clone was detected ten times or more. The V gene is TRBV28, the J gene TRBJ1-1; the D gene is possibly TRBD1 (5 bases). Between the trimmed V and J ends, which lost 6 bases and 3 bases, there was a span of 14 bases. Germline CDR1 MDHEN, CDR2 SYDVKM. The CDR3 contains 14 residues. This chain's CDR3 is CASSNNWGDTEAFF. CDR3 coding DNA: TGTGCCAGCAGCAACAACTGGGGGGACACTGAAGCTTTCTTT. Combining the CDR3 with reference TRBV28 and TRBJ1-1 gives the whole variable domain DVKVTQSSRYLVKRTGEKVFLECVQDMDHENMFWYRQDPGLGLRLIYFSYDVKMKEKGDIPEGYSVSREKKERFSLILESASTNQTSMYLCASSNNWGDTEAFFGQGTRLTVV.

This clone was counted at least ten times. This chain joins TRBV7-9 and TRBJ2-1; maybe TRBD2 (5 bases). Between the trimmed V and J ends, which lost 5 bases and 14 bases, there was a span of 16 bases. The CDR3 is 12 residues long. CDR1 SEHNR and CDR2 FQNEAQ come from the germline V gene (reference sequence). CDR3 sequence (DNA): TGTGCCAGCAGCAAGAGACTACCCTGGAAGTTCTTC. This sequence encodes CASSKRLPWKFF.

Ten or more counts support this clone. A single base separates this from a much larger clone, so it may be a read error. This CDR3 is also generated by other DNA sequences in the sample. The J gene is TRBJ2-7, the V gene TRBV28; 9 bases fit TRBD2. This CDR3 comprises 15 residues. From germline, CDR1 is MDHEN and CDR2 SYDVKM. With V trimmed by 5 bases and J by 3 bases, 8 bases remained unmatched. The CDR3 reads CASSQTSGGSYEQYF. The DNA of the CDR3 is TGTGCCAGCAGTCAGACTAGCGGAGGTAGCTACGAGCAGTACTTC. Drawing the rest from reference TRBV28 and TRBJ2-7, the complete variable domain is DVKVTQSSRYLVKRTGEKVFLECVQDMDHENMFWYRQDPGLGLRLIYFSYDVKMKEKGDIPEGYSVSREKKERFSLILESASTNQTSMYLCASSQTSGGSYEQYFGPGTRLTVT.

This clone came up many times. At the DNA level, this CDR3 is encoded by other sequences in the same sample as well. This chain connects TRBV24-1 to TRBJ2-3, with unresolved D. V dropped 4 bases and J dropped 11 bases, with 18 bases sitting between them. Germline V gene data show CDR1 as KGHDR and CDR2 as SFDVKD. The CDR3 has 14 amino acids. The CDR3, as DNA: TGTGCCACCAGTGACTCATTTGATAGCACGGGGCAGTATTTT. This translates into CATSDSFDSTGQYF.

In nucleotides, the CDR3 is TGTGCCAGCAGGCGCCAACAGGGGGCTCCCTACGAGCAGTACTTC. Its protein is CASRRQQGAPYEQYF. This rearrangement joins TRBV6-1 to TRBJ2-7; 9 nucleotides match TRBD1. Looked up from germline, CDR1 is MNHNS and CDR2 is SASEGT. The V gene end was trimmed by 6 bases and the J gene end by 2 bases; junction bases not matched to a gene: 8. The CDR3 loop spans 15 amino acids.

The chain joins TRBV18 to TRBJ2-7, with D possibly matching TRBD2 (5 bases). V dropped 3 bases and J dropped 7 bases, with 13 bases sitting between them. The CDR3 is 13 amino acids. From germline, CDR1 is KGHSH and CDR2 LQKENI. This CDR3 reads CASSPTVGEEQYF. For the CDR3, the DNA is TGTGCCAGCTCACCTACAGTCGGGGAAGAGCAGTACTTC.

The chain carries TRBV28 and TRBJ2-7; 7 bases fit TRBD1. Germline trimming cut 7 bases from V and 1 base from J; bases unmatched to any gene: 13. The CDR3 is 16 amino acids. Germline lookup yields CDR1 MDHEN and CDR2 SYDVKM. The CDR3: CASISFGQANSYEQYF. In nucleotides, the CDR3 is TGTGCCAGCATTTCTTTCGGACAGGCTAATTCCTACGAGCAGTACTTC.